The 26 T cell receptor beta chains below come from one sample, sequenced in a study of T-cell memory formation after mild COVID-19. TCRdb analysed the 5' RACE reads with MiXCR anew, one entry per CDR3 protein. The sample lists tens of thousands of distinct CDR3 sequences, 28% seen once, with 35% to 45% in the top ten. What was sequenced was PBMCs or a T cell subset sorted from them (not recorded which). The origin of the receptors is a man aged 18 to 35 who had mild COVID-19 (a few samples of this study predate the infection). Cell type and time point are not known.

The rearrangement uses TRBV29-1 and TRBJ1-2; D call uncertain. Per the germline V gene, CDR1 is SQVTM and CDR2 is ANQGSEA. V was shortened by 6 bases and J by 4 bases, with 15 bases between the two germline ends. This CDR3 spans 13 amino acids. The CDR3 here is CSVPPRETYGYTF. As DNA, the CDR3 is TGCAGCGTGCCCCCCCGGGAGACCTATGGCTACACCTTC.

V usage is TRBV15 and J usage is TRBJ2-1, with 8 bases identical to TRBD2. The CDR3 is 14 residues long. Looked up from germline, CDR1 is LNHNV and CDR2 is YYDKDF (reference sequence). Unmatched junction bases numbered 6, after V lost 4 bases and J lost 7 bases. CDR3: CATSNGGGWNEQFF. The CDR3 DNA is TGTGCCACCAGCAACGGCGGGGGGTGGAATGAGCAGTTCTTC.

This chain joins TRBV12-3 or TRBV12-4 and TRBJ2-1, with 8 bases identical to TRBD2. The V and J ends lost 6 bases and 7 bases, in that order; junction bases with no gene match: 8. This CDR3 region has 14 residues. CDR3 amino acids: CASSPNPGGNEQFF. CDR3 in DNA: TGTGCCAGCAGCCCCAACCCGGGAGGGAATGAGCAGTTCTTC.

In its sample, this clonotype was seen once. This rearrangement joins TRBV4-3 to TRBJ1-2, with D possibly TRBD1 on 6 matching bases. The CDR3 is 18 residues long. Germline assignment: CDR1 LGHNA and CDR2 YSLEER. V lost 1 base and J lost 3, with 21 bases in between. The CDR3 sequence: CASSQAVLGGGYDYGYTF. The CDR3 nucleotides read TGCGCCAGCAGCCAAGCCGTCCTCGGGGGGGGCTATGACTATGGCTACACCTTC.

The sample holds a few counts of this clonotype. The V gene is TRBV7-9, the J gene TRBJ1-4; D is perhaps TRBD1 (5 bases). Deletions cut 3 bases from V and 7 bases from J, with 12 bases between. The CDR3 contains 14 residues. CDR1 and CDR2 from the germline V gene are SEHNR and FQNEAQ (reference sequence). The CDR3 coding sequence is TGTGCCAGCAGCTTCCGAGGGGCGGGTGAAAAACTGTTTTTT. Protein sequence: CASSFRGAGEKLFF.

This rearrangement joins TRBV6-1 to TRBJ1-2; the D gene is possibly TRBD1 (5 bases). Germline V gives CDR1 MNHNS, CDR2 SASEGT. The CDR3 is made up of 17 amino acids. Trimming pared 1 base from V and 2 bases from J, leaving 17 bases between. CDR3: CASSEGVWDGRNYGYTF. The CDR3 bases are TGTGCCAGCAGTGAAGGAGTGTGGGACGGACGGAACTATGGCTACACCTTC.

This clonotype was detected only a few times. The chain employs TRBV7-9 and TRBJ2-1; D may correspond to TRBD1 or TRBD2 (5 bases each). Germline V lookup: CDR1 SEHNR, CDR2 FQNEAQ (reference sequence). CDR3 length: 16 amino acids. The V gene lost 0 bases and the J gene lost 6 bases, with 15 bases spanning the gap. This CDR3 is CASSLAKSRELNEQFF. Written as DNA, the CDR3 is TGTGCCAGCAGCTTAGCGAAATCCAGGGAGCTCAATGAGCAGTTCTTC.

This CDR3 is CASTYRGRGPYEQYF. The CDR3 DNA is TGTGCCAGCACTTACCGGGGCCGGGGGCCCTACGAGCAGTACTTC. The chain employs TRBV7-9 and TRBJ2-7; D tentatively fits TRBD1 or TRBD2 (6 bases each). This CDR3 is built from 15 residues. Germline V gene data show CDR1 as SEHNR and CDR2 as FQNEAQ (reference sequence). V was clipped by 7 bases and J by 2 bases, with 18 bases between them.

The CDR3 coding sequence is TGTGCCAGCAGCAAACGGGGTAGGACGGAATACAATGAGCAGTTCTTC. Translating it yields CASSKRGRTEYNEQFF. The V and J genes are TRBV21-1 and TRBJ2-1. TRBV21-1 is a pseudogene. This CDR3 contains 16 residues.

V usage is TRBV2 and J usage is TRBJ2-3, with 9 bases lining up with TRBD1. Germline values: CDR1 SNHLY, CDR2 FYNNEI. With V trimmed by 6 bases and J by 2 bases, 6 bases remained unmatched. The CDR3 loop spans 15 amino acids. CDR3: CASRGGQGNTDTQYF. CDR3 sequence (DNA): TGTGCCAGCAGAGGGGGACAGGGAAACACAGATACGCAGTATTTT.

The chain links TRBV9 to TRBJ2-7; TRBD1 aligns across 9 bases. This CDR3 has 14 amino acids. Germline values: CDR1 SGDLS, CDR2 YYNGEE. V lost 3 bases and J lost 3; bases outside the gene matches: 4. DNA of the CDR3: TGTGCCAGCAGCGGGAGGACAGGGGACTACGAGCAGTACTTC. This codes for CASSGRTGDYEQYF.

This clonotype was found a few times. The chain recombines TRBV4-1 with TRBJ2-2, with a weak D call TRBD1 (6 bases). The ends were cut back, 6 bases at V and 5 bases at J, with 7 bases in the middle. In germline, CDR1 is MGHRA, CDR2 YSYEKL. The CDR3 extends over 12 amino acids. For the CDR3, the DNA is TGCGCCAGCAGTACAGGGACCGGGGAGCTGTTTTTT. Translated, it gives CASSTGTGELFF.

This clonotype occurred a few times. This chain links TRBV4-3 with TRBJ2-1; D remains ambiguous. Between the trimmed V and J ends, which lost 1 base and 0 bases, there was a span of 7 bases. Germline CDR1 reads LGHNA; CDR2 reads YSLEER. The CDR3 runs 15 residues. CDR3 protein: CASSQGSSSYNEQFF. CDR3 in DNA: TGCGCCAGCAGCCAAGGCTCGAGCTCCTACAATGAGCAGTTCTTC.

This clonotype has more than one count but fewer than ten. The chain uses TRBV4-1 and TRBJ2-1, with D tentatively TRBD2 (5 bases). Per germline, CDR1 MGHRA and CDR2 YSYEKL. This CDR3 comprises 15 residues. V was cut by 6 bases and J by 1 base, with 13 bases left in between. The CDR3 DNA sequence: TGCGCCAGCAGGGTTGGGAGCGGATCCTACAATGAGCAGTTCTTC. Translation: CASRVGSGSYNEQFF.

This clonotype was seen more than once but under ten times. The chain is built from TRBV7-9 and TRBJ2-1; 7 bases are shared with TRBD1. This CDR3 has 15 residues. The V and J ends lost 5 bases and 8 bases, in that order; junction bases with no gene match: 12. CDR1 and CDR2 (germline): SEHNR, FQNEAQ (reference sequence). CDR3 DNA: TGTGCCAGCAGCCCTCCCCTGGACAGGTCGGATGAGCAGTTCTTC. It codes for CASSPPLDRSDEQFF.

The genes are TRBV7-2 and TRBJ1-6; unclear D gene. V shed 5 bases and J shed 0 bases, with 14 bases lying between them. The germline gives CDR1 SGHTA, CDR2 FQGNSA. The CDR3 spans 17 residues. CDR3 nucleotide sequence: TGTGCCAGCAGCCCTAGTCCCCCGAGCTCCTATAATTCACCCCTCCACTTT. This sequence encodes CASSPSPPSSYNSPLHF.

The chain is built from TRBV4-1 and TRBJ2-7, with 12 bases identical to TRBD1. This CDR3 is built from 15 residues. J was trimmed by 4 bases and V by 4 bases; bases with no gene match: 5. Germline V gene sequence: CDR1 MGHRA, CDR2 YSYEKL. The CDR3 here is CASSLGTGGAYEQYF. CDR3 bases: TGCGCCAGCAGCCTAGGGACAGGGGGCGCGTACGAGCAGTACTTC.

The rearrangement links TRBV5-6 to TRBJ2-7; 9 nucleotides line up with TRBD2. This CDR3 comprises 14 residues. Germline trimming cut 0 bases from V and 3 bases from J; bases unmatched to any gene: 1. Germline values: CDR1 SGHDT, CDR2 YYEEEE. This CDR3 reads CASSLGLAVYEQYF. In nucleotides, the CDR3 is TGTGCCAGCAGCTTGGGACTAGCGGTCTACGAGCAGTACTTC.

V and J are TRBV2 and TRBJ1-3; D may be TRBD1 (5 bases). CDR1 is SNHLY, CDR2 FYNNEI, per germline. V lost 2 bases to trimming and J lost 4 bases, with 18 bases between them. CDR3 length: 17 residues. The CDR3 loop reads CASSERPVGTWGNTIYF. The DNA of the CDR3 is TGTGCCAGCAGTGAAAGACCTGTTGGGACGTGGGGAAACACCATATATTTT.

A few counts support this clonotype. The chain links TRBV5-1 to TRBJ2-2; D is possibly TRBD1 (6 bases). Germline CDR1 is SGHRS and CDR2 is YFSETQ. Trimming left V 2 bases short and J 7 bases short, with 12 bases between. The CDR3 consists of 14 residues. The CDR3 DNA reads as TGCGCCAGCAGCTTTGGGGGCATGGACGGGGAGCTGTTTTTT. Translation: CASSFGGMDGELFF.

The V gene is TRBV7-9, the J gene TRBJ2-4, with D perhaps matching TRBD2 (5 bases). The V end lost 4 bases, the J end lost 3 bases, and 19 bases lay between the germline ends. The germline gives CDR1 SEHNR, CDR2 FQNEAQ (reference sequence). CDR3 size: 17 residues. The CDR3 region is CASSYALEDRDKNIQYF. CDR3 bases: TGTGCCAGCAGCTATGCTCTAGAAGACCGGGACAAAAACATTCAGTACTTC.

This clonotype was seen a handful of times. The chain has TRBV6-2 or TRBV6-3 and TRBJ2-1; 11 nucleotides match TRBD2. J gave up 10 bases and V 4 bases, and 6 bases lay outside the gene matches. The CDR3 runs 14 residues. The germline gives CDR1 MNHEY, CDR2 SVGEGT. The CDR3 region is CASSLAGGPEEQFF. The CDR3 nucleotides read TGTGCCAGCAGTTTAGCGGGGGGGCCGGAGGAGCAGTTCTTC.

The table lists this clonotype with a few counts. The junction departs from the called germline gene at one end, perhaps through a read error. This chain links TRBV12-3 or TRBV12-4 with TRBJ2-5; 8 nucleotides agree with TRBD2. The CDR3 has 15 residues. CDR3 protein: CASSVAGSYQETQYF. As DNA, the CDR3 is TGTGCCAGCAGTGTAGCGGGGAGCTACCAAGAGACCCAGTACTTC.

This clonotype occurred a few times. The chain carries TRBV4-3 and TRBJ2-2, with 9 bases matching TRBD1. The length of the CDR3 is 14 residues. J lost 7 bases, V lost 4 bases, and 4 bases had no gene match. The germline CDR1 and CDR2 sequences are LGHNA and YSLEER. The CDR3 DNA reads TGCGCCAGCAGCCGGGACAGGGCTGACGGGGAGCTGTTTTTT. This translates into CASSRDRADGELFF.

The CDR3 DNA follows: TGTGCCAGCAGGGGAATCCGGGACGCGCCCCGGTCGAACACTGAAGCTTTCTTT. It specifies CASRGIRDAPRSNTEAFF. The rearrangement joins TRBV12-3 or TRBV12-4 to TRBJ1-1; D possibly corresponds to TRBD1 (5 bases). This CDR3 has 18 amino acids. Trimming removed 6 bases at V and 1 base at J, with 24 bases between.

This clonotype was counted between two and nine times. The rearrangement uses TRBV11-2 and TRBJ2-2; 7 bases are shared with TRBD2. CDR1 and CDR2 from the germline V gene are SGHAT and FQNNGV. J was trimmed by 5 bases and V by 5 bases; bases with no gene match: 8. This CDR3 region has 15 residues. CDR3: CASSPRTRSTGELFF. The CDR3, as DNA: TGTGCCAGCAGCCCTCGGACTAGAAGTACCGGGGAGCTGTTTTTT.